This record looks at one T cell receptor (beta chain) sequence and its context. The record originates from a study of blood T cell repertoires in COVID-19. Background on the study: Italy, Spain and the United States were the sources of the convalescent and acute COVID-19 samples. PBMCs, B-cell-depleted T cells, or T cells were the source of the cDNA or gDNA that made up the material.

The V end was cut by 1 base, the J end by 0 bases, with 10 bases between. This CDR3 is 16 amino acids long. CDR1 and CDR2 from the germline V gene are LGHDT and YNNKEL (reference sequence). In the original processing: Estimated nucleated cell counts came from reference gene primer amplification. Profiled with immunoSEQ multiplex PCR; TCRdb holds only in-frame clones, not every one. The DNA was the basis for D and trimming; V, J and clone size are from that table. This table holds some 180,000 clones, 88% found once. The chain joins TRBV3-1 (or the pseudogene TRBV3-2) to TRBJ1-3, with D possibly being TRBD1 (5 bases). Input material: peripheral blood. The receptor was isolated from a man aged 40-50 years with active or convalescent COVID-19. CDR3 in amino acids: CASSQGWGGSGNTIYF. As DNA, the CDR3 is TGTGCCAGCAGCCAAGGTTGGGGGGGCTCTGGAAACACCATATATTTT.